The T cell receptor beta chain described here comes from a study of T cell clones after liver transplantation. Sequencing used immunoSEQ multiplex PCR; TCRdb keeps in-frame clones, though not all of them. The data contain more than 95,000 clones, 82% of them seen just once; the ten biggest clones take up 0.8% to 1%. Findings and caveats of the study: Migration into the graft, not deletion, may explain lost graft donor-reactive T cells.

Comment on this clone: As yet, its antigen is unknown.

V lost 1 base, J lost 0 bases, and 13 bases lay in between. The CDR3 is 17 residues long. Germline CDR1 is MNHEY and CDR2 is SMNVEV (reference sequence). The clonotype comes from a human donor who received a liver transplant. This sample comprised CD4+ T cells from blood, obtained before liver transplant. V and J are TRBV27 and TRBJ1-5, with a tentative D call TRBD1 (5 bases). For the CDR3, the DNA is TGTGCCAGCAGTTTATACCTCGGGACTGATAGCAATCAGCCCCAGCATTTT. The encoded protein is CASSLYLGTDSNQPQHF.